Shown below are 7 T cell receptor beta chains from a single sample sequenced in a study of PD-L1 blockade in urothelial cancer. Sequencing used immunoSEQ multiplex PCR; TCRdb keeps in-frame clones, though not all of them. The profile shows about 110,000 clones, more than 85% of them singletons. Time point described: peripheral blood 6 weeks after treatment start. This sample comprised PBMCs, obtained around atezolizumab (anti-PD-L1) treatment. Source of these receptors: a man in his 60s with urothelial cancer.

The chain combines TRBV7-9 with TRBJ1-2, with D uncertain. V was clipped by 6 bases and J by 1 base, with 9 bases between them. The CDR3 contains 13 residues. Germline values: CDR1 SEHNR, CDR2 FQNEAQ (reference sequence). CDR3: CASSRGVNYGYTF. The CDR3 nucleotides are TGTGCCAGCAGTAGAGGAGTTAACTATGGCTACACCTTC.

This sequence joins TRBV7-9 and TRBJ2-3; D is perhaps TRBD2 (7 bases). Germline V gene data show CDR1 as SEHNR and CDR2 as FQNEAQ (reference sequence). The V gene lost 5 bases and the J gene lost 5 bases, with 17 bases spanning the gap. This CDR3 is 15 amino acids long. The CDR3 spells CASSSFRGAVDTQYF. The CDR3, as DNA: TGTGCCAGCAGCAGTTTCCGGGGGGCCGTAGATACGCAGTATTTT.

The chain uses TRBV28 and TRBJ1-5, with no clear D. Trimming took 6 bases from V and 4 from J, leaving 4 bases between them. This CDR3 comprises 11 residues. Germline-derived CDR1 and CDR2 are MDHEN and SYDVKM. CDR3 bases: TGTGCCAGCAGCCTGAATCAGCCCCAGCATTTT. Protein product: CASSLNQPQHF.

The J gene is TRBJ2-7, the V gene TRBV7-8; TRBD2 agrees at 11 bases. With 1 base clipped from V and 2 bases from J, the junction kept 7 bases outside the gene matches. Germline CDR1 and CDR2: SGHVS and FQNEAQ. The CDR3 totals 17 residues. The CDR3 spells CASSLDRPSGGTYEQYF. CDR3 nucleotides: TGTGCCAGCAGCTTAGATCGTCCTAGCGGGGGGACCTACGAGCAGTACTTC.

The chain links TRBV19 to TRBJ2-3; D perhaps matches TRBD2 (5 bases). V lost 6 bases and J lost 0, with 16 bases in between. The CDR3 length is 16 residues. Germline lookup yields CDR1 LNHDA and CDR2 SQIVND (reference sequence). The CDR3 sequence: CASSTGVAPSTDTQYF. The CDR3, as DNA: TGTGCCAGTAGCACCGGGGTAGCGCCCAGCACAGATACGCAGTATTTT. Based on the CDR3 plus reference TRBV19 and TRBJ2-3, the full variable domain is DGGITQSPKYLFRKEGQNVTLSCEQNLNHDAMYWYRQDPGQGLRLIYYSQIVNDFQKGDIAEGYSVSREKKESFPLTVTSAQKNPTAFYLCASSTGVAPSTDTQYFGPGTRLTVL.

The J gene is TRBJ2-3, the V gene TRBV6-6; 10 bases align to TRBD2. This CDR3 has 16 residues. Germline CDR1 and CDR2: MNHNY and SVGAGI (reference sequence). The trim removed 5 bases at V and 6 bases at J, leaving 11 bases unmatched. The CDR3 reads CASSNSGGPAWDTQYF. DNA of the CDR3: TGTGCCAGCAGTAATAGCGGGGGGCCCGCCTGGGATACGCAGTATTTT.

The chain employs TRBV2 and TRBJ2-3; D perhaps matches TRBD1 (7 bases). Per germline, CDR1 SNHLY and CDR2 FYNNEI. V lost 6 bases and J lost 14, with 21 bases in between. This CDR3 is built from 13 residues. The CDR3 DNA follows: TGTGCCAGCAGGGAGGGGGCGGGGCCCACGAGGTATTTT. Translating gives CASREGAGPTRYF. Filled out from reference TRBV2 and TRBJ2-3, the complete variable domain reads EPEVTQTPSHQVTQMGQEVILRCVPISNHLYFYWYRQILGQKVEFLVSFYNNEISEKSEIFDDQFSVERPDGSNFTLKIRSTKLEDSAMYFCASREGAGPTRYFGPGTRLTVL.